This TCR beta chain comes out of a study of radiotherapy plus CTLA-4 blockade in lung cancer. Whole-study results and caveats: Per reports, early blood T cell clone dynamics, plus interferon-beta, forecast response most strongly. Clones of tumor-derived TCRs expanded in blood after radiotherapy plus ipilimumab.

Sequencing used immunoSEQ multiplex PCR; TCRdb keeps in-frame clones, though not all of them. The sample shows about 110,000 clones, under 90% of them seen only once. Note on this clone: The target antigen is unknown.

Germline trimming cut 4 bases from V and 2 bases from J; bases unmatched to any gene: 10. Germline V gene sequence: CDR1 SGDLS, CDR2 YYNGEE. The CDR3 loop spans 17 amino acids. The chain has TRBV9 and TRBJ2-1; 9 nucleotides agree with TRBD2. The sequencing here drew on peripheral blood, taken from a patient treated with radiotherapy plus ipilimumab. The TCR originated in a human donor with non-small cell lung cancer that progressed on radiotherapy plus ipilimumab. Some clones in this sample may be carry-over from other donors' samples. CDR3 sequence: CASSFQPAGGAYNEQFF. The DNA for the CDR3 is TGTGCCAGCAGCTTCCAACCCGCGGGGGGGGCCTACAATGAGCAGTTCTTC.